Listed here is a single T cell receptor (beta chain). Measured with immunoSEQ multiplex PCR; TCRdb has only the in-frame clones, and not every one. The sample shows around 340,000 clones, roughly 85% of them seen only once. Ages ranged from about 18 to 89 years, with residence in about 23 US areas. The data originate from a study of blood T cell repertoires in COVID-19. The receptor's source is a woman in her 40s with acute COVID-19. The sequencing input was PBMCs or T cells enriched from blood (not recorded which).

The DNA for the CDR3 is TGTGCCAGCAGTACACAGGGGGCTGGAAACACCATATATTTT. Its protein product is CASSTQGAGNTIYF. V gene TRBV5-5 combines with J gene TRBJ1-3, with 8 bases that match TRBD1. CDR1 and CDR2 from the germline V gene are SGHKS and YYEKEE (reference sequence). CDR3 size: 14 residues. V shed 5 bases, J shed 2 bases, and the junction held 3 bases outside the gene matches. The full variable domain, its missing parts supplied by reference TRBV5-5 and TRBJ1-3, is DAGVTQSPTHLIKTRGQQVTLRCSPISGHKSVSWYQQVLGQGPQFIFQYYEKEERGRGNFPDRFSARQFPNYSSELNVNALLLGDSALYLCASSTQGAGNTIYFGEGSWLTVV.